This TCR beta chain was obtained from a study of blood T cells in healthy people across ages. This clonotype turned up a few times. Samples each had at least 6 micrograms of total RNA extracted. The use of a sample-barcoded 5' primer and a J-beta primer mix characterized a second PCR of roughly 6 to 11 cycles. TCRdb called the 5' RACE reads again in MiXCR, with one record for every CDR3 protein. The data show about 1.5 million distinct CDR3 sequences, roughly 40% seen once. There are 14 residues in the CDR3. Germline V gene lookup returns CDR1 ENHRY and CDR2 SYGVKD. Trimming cost V 3 bases and J 2 bases, with 10 bases left between them.

This TCR came from a young woman in good health. The chain joins TRBV10-3 to TRBJ1-2; maybe TRBD1 (5 bases). Sequenced sample: blood. The DNA for the CDR3 is TGTGCCATCAGTGATCTTCAGGGAAACTATGGCTACACCTTC. Its translation: CAISDLQGNYGYTF.